Listed here are 12 T cell receptor beta chains from one sample, sequenced in a study of type 1 regulatory T cells (dated by TCRdb to about 2021). The antigens these receptors bind are not known. Sequencing was carried out with an Illumina MiSeq. TCRdb reworked the public reads: Q25 trimming with fastp, MiXCR clone assembly, productive beta chains retained. Each entry is one CDR3 protein sequence, shown with its most common DNA and genes. The sample contains around 65,000 distinct CDR3 sequences, nearly 50% of them found a single time. 2% to 2.5% of the sample lies in the top ten. Sequenced sample: cultured non-Tr1 T cells, either the whole culture or a sorted T cell fraction (not recorded which). The intended sense of this specimen's cell subset or site label: non-Tr1 population from the T-allo10 product. These receptors originate from a human donor in good health.

This rearrangement joins TRBV12-2 to TRBJ2-1; no check of the table's D call, TRBD1, against the DNA was made. TRBV12-2 is listed as a pseudogene. This CDR3 contains 18 residues. In DNA form, the CDR3 reads TGTGCAAGTCGCTTGACAGGGGTTCGGCCCAGGGAGAGCAATGAGCAGTTCTTC. Its translation: CASRLTGVRPRESNEQFF.

The chain couples TRBV11-3 to TRBJ2-1; D is unresolved. Germline values: CDR1 SGHNT, CDR2 YENEEA. The V gene lost 1 base and the J gene lost 7 bases, with 14 bases spanning the gap. The CDR3 runs 15 residues. This chain's CDR3 is CASSLAPGRWNEQFF. For the CDR3, the DNA is TGTGCCAGCAGCTTAGCTCCGGGTAGGTGGAATGAGCAGTTCTTC.

This sequence joins TRBV24-1 and TRBJ2-1; D unclear. This CDR3 comprises 16 residues. CDR1 and CDR2 (germline): KGHDR, SFDVKD. Trimming shortened V by 4 bases and J by 2 bases, and 14 bases separated the two germline ends. The CDR3: CATSDPSRKPYNEQFF. CDR3 in DNA: TGTGCCACCAGTGACCCCTCAAGGAAACCCTACAATGAGCAGTTCTTC.

Regarding this clonotype: A much larger clone lies one base from this, so it may be a read error. V and J are TRBV4-3 and TRBJ2-3, with 7 bases matching TRBD1. CDR3 length: 15 residues. V was pared by 7 bases and J by 3 bases, with 10 bases of the junction left unmatched. Germline CDR1 is LGHNA and CDR2 is YSLEER. The CDR3 loop reads CASNPTGVRTDTQYF. CDR3 bases: TGCGCCAGCAACCCAACAGGGGTGAGGACAGATACGCAGTATTTT.

The V gene is TRBV10-3, the J gene TRBJ1-2; D is undetermined. Per germline, CDR1 ENHRY and CDR2 SYGVKD. The CDR3 extends over 15 amino acids. V was shortened by 3 bases and J by 2 bases, with 13 bases between the two germline ends. Written as DNA, the CDR3 is TGTGCCATCAGTGAAGTTTCTCAGCTAAACTATGGCTACACCTTC. The encoded protein is CAISEVSQLNYGYTF.

This clonotype is medium-sized by share. The chain links TRBV20-1 to TRBJ2-7; 7 bases align to TRBD1. Germline V gene data show CDR1 as DFQATT and CDR2 as SNEGSKA (reference sequence). The V and J ends lost 5 bases and 0 bases, in that order; junction bases with no gene match: 4. The CDR3 has 13 amino acids. CDR3 sequence (DNA): TGCAGTGCTTACCGGGACAGCTCCTACGAGCAGTACTTC. This encodes CSAYRDSSYEQYF.

This chain uses TRBV5-8 with TRBJ1-2; D ambiguous. V lost 0 bases, J lost 4 bases, and 4 bases lay in between. Germline V gene sequence: CDR1 SGHTS, CDR2 YDEGEE. The CDR3 length is 12 residues. CDR3 sequence (DNA): TGTGCCAGCAGCTTGGTCGTCTATGGCTACACCTTC. Residues: CASSLVVYGYTF.

This clonotype has only one observation. A read error may produce the germline difference seen at one junction end. This sequence joins TRBV12-3 or TRBV12-4 and TRBJ1-5; possible D gene TRBD1, 5 bases. The CDR3 is 15 residues long. CDR3 protein: CASGLEGQGNQPQHF. Written as DNA, the CDR3 is TGTGCCAGCGGTTTAGAGGGGCAAGGAAATCAGCCCCAGCATTTT.

The rearrangement uses TRBV7-9 and TRBJ2-1; 8 bases map to TRBD2. Trimming cost V 11 bases and J 5 bases; bases outside gene matches: 5. The CDR3 covers 12 residues. Germline CDR1 and CDR2: SEHNR and FQNEAQ (reference sequence). This CDR3 reads CAGLAGNNEQFF. The CDR3 DNA reads TGTGCCGGCTTAGCGGGGAACAATGAGCAGTTCTTC. The full variable domain, its missing parts supplied by reference TRBV7-9 and TRBJ2-1, is DTGVSQNPRHKITKRGQNVTFRCDPISEHNRLYWYRQTLGQGPEFLTYFQNEAQLEKSRLLSDRFSAERPKGSFSTLEIQRTEQGDSAMYLCAGLAGNNEQFFGPGTRLTVL.

This clonotype has more than one count but fewer than ten. The chain recombines TRBV5-1 with TRBJ2-1; 7 bases map to TRBD1. Germline trimming cut 4 bases from V and 10 bases from J; bases unmatched to any gene: 11. There are 14 residues in the CDR3. CDR1 and CDR2 (germline): SGHRS, YFSETQ. CDR3 sequence (DNA): TGCGCCAGCAGCCCGATGGGACAGAGGGCCGAGCAGTTCTTC. It specifies CASSPMGQRAEQFF.

This chain connects TRBV12-3 or TRBV12-4 to TRBJ1-2; the D is unclear. The CDR3 runs to 15 residues. The V end was cut by 5 bases, the J end by 7 bases, with 20 bases between. CDR3 region: CASSPQLGPTVGYTF. The CDR3 region has the DNA TGTGCCAGCAGTCCTCAATTAGGCCCAACGGTTGGCTACACCTTC.

The rearrangement joins TRBV7-9 to TRBJ2-3; D uncertain. CDR3 length equals 16 residues. CDR1 SEHNR and CDR2 FQNEAQ come from the germline V gene (reference sequence). V gave up 5 bases and J gave up 2 bases, with 17 bases separating them. The CDR3 loop is CASSPGSLTSTDTQYF. CDR3 coding DNA: TGTGCCAGCAGCCCCGGTAGCCTTACCTCCACAGATACGCAGTATTTT.